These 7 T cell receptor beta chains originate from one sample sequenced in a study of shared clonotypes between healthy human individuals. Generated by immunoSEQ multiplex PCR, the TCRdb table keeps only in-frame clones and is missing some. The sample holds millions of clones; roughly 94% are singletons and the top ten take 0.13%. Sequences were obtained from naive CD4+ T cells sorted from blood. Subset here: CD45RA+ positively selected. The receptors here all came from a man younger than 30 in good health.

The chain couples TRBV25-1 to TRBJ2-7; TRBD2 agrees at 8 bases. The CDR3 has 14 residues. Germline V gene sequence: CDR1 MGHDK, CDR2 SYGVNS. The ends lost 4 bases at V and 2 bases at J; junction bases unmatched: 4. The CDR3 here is CASSVREGPYEQYF. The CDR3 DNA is TGTGCCAGCAGTGTCCGGGAGGGCCCCTACGAGCAGTACTTC.

The CDR3 DNA reads as TGTGCCAGCAGCTTAGGGGGGGTTCCCCAATTTTACGAGCAGTACTTC. Residues: CASSLGGVPQFYEQYF. The rearrangement uses TRBV7-2 and TRBJ2-7; a possible D gene is TRBD2 (6 bases). V was clipped by 1 base and J by 4 bases, with 17 bases between them. This CDR3 has 16 residues. The V gene's germline CDR1 is SGHTA and CDR2 FQGNSA.

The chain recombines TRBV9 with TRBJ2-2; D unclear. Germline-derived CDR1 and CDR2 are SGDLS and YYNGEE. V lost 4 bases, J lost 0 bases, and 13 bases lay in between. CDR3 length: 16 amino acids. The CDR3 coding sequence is TGTGCCAGCAGCCCCCACTTAAGACCGAACACCGGGGAGCTGTTTTTT. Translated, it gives CASSPHLRPNTGELFF.

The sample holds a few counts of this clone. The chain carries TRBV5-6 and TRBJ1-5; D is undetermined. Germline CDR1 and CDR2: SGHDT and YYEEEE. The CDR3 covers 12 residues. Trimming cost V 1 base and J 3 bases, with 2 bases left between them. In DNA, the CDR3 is TGTGCCAGCAGCTTGCCCAATCAGCCCCAGCATTTT. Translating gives CASSLPNQPQHF.

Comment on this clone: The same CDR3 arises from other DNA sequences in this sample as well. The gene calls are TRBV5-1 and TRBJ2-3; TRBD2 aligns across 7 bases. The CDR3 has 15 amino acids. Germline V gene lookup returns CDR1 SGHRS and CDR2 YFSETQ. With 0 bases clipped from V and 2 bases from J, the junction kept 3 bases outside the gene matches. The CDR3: CASSLAGGLTDTQYF. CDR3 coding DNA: TGCGCCAGCAGCTTGGCGGGGGGACTCACAGATACGCAGTATTTT.

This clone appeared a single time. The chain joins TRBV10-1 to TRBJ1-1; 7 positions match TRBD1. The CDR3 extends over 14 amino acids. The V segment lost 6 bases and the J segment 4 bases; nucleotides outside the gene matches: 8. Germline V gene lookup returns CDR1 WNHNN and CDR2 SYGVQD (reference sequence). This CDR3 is CASSDRVERTEAFF. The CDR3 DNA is TGCGCCAGCAGCGACAGGGTGGAACGCACTGAAGCTTTCTTT.

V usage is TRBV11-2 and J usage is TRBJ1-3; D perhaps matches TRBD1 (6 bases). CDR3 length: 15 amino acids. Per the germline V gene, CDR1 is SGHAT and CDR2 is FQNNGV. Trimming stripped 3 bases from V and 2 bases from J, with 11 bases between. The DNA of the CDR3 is TGTGCCAGCAGCTTCGGGGGCTCCCCTGGAAACACCATATATTTT. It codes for CASSFGGSPGNTIYF.